This T cell receptor beta chain originates from a study of regulatory T cells in long-lasting Graves disease. This clonotype was counted between two and nine times. Its matching antigen is unknown. This CDR3 comprises 13 residues. V lost 5 bases to trimming and J lost 6 bases, with 13 bases between them. Per germline, CDR1 DFQATT and CDR2 SNEGSKA (reference sequence). Findings and caveats of the study: Persistent Graves' disease cases displayed lower TCR diversity than newly diagnosed ones.

iRepertoire HTBI primers and Arm-PCR of CDR3 regions built TCR beta libraries. Per the authors' pipeline: Gene usage covered some 60 TRBV and 11 to 15 TRBJ segments. TCRdb reanalysed the multiplex PCR reads using MiXCR and keeps one entry per CDR3 protein. TCRdb, not the original authors, processed these V and J calls. Here the sample spans 550,000 to 600,000 distinct CDR3 sequences, 15% to 20% being singletons. Time point in this sample: newly diagnosed GD, antithyroid drugs for less than 3 months. The authors made the TCR library using RNA they extracted from PBMCs. The sample was also reused in another study, on T cells in Graves' hyperthyroidism and ophthalmopathy. As that study records: Most clonotypes expanded in the thyroid (above 0.001) were also present in blood.

The rearrangement joins TRBV20-1 to TRBJ1-4; a weak D match, TRBD1 (6 bases). The source was peripheral blood mononuclear cells (PBMCs), collected at new diagnosis, from a patient treated with antithyroid drugs. The sequence was collected from a young man with Graves disease. The CDR3 loop is CSAPAWGHEKLFF. CDR3 DNA: TGCAGTGCTCCCGCTTGGGGGCATGAAAAACTGTTTTTT.